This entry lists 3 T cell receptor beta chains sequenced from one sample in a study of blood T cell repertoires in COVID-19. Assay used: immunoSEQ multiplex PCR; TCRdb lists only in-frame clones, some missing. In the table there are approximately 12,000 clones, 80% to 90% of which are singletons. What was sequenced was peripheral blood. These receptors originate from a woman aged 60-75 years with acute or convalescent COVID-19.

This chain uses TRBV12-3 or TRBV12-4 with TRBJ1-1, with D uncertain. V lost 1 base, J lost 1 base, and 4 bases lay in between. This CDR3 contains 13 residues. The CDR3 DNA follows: TGTGCCAGCAGTTTAGGGCCGAACACTGAAGCTTTCTTT. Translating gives CASSLGPNTEAFF.

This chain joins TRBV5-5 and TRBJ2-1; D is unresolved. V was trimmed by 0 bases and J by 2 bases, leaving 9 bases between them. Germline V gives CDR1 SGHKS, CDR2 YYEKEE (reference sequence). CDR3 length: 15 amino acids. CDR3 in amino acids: CASSLDVPTYNEQFF. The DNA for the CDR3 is TGTGCCAGCAGCTTGGATGTTCCTACCTACAATGAGCAGTTCTTC.

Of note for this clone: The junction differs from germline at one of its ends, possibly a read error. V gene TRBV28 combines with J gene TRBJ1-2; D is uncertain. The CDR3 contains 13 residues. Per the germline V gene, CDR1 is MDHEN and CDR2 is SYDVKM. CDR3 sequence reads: CVSSFRGVDGYTF. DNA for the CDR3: TGTGTCAGCAGTTTTCGAGGTGTTGATGGCTACACCTTC.